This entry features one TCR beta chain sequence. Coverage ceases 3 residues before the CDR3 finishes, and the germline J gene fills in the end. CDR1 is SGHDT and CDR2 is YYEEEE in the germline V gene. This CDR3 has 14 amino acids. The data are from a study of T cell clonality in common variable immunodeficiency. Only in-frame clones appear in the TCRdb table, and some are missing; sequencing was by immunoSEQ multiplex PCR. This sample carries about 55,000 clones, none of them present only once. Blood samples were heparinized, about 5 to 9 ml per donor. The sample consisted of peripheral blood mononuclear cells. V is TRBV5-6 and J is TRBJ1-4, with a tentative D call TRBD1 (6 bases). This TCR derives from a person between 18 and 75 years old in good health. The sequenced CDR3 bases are TGTGCCAGCAGCTTGGGGGGGCGCGATTCACCA. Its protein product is CASSLGGRDSP. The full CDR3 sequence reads CASSLGGRDSPLFF. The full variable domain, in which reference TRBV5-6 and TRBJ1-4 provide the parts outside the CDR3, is DAGVTQSPTHLIKTRGQQVTLRCSPKSGHDTVSWYQQALGQGPQFIFQYYEEEERQRGNFPDRFSGHQFPNYSSELNVNALLLGDSALYLCASSLGGRDSPLFFGSGTQLSVL.